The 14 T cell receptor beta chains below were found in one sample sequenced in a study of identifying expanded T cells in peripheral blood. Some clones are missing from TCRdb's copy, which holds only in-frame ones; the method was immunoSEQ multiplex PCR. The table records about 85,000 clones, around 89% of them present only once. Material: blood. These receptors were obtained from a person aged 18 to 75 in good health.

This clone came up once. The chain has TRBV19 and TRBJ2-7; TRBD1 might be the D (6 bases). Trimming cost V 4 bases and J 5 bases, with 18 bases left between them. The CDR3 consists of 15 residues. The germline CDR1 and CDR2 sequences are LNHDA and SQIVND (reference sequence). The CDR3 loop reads CASSTWDTPGNEQYF. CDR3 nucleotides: TGTGCCAGTAGTACTTGGGACACACCGGGGAACGAGCAGTACTTC.

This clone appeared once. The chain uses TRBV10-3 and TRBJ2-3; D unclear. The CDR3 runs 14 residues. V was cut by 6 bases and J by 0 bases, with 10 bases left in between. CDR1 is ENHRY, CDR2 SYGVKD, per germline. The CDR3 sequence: CAIRGAVSTDTQYF. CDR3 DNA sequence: TGTGCCATCAGGGGCGCAGTAAGCACAGATACGCAGTATTTT.

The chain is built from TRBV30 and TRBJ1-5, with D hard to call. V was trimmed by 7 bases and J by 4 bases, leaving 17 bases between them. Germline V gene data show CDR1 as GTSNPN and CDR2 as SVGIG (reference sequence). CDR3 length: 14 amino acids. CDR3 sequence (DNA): TGTGCCTATGGAGGGAGGATGGGAAATCAGCCCCAGCATTTT. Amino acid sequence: CAYGGRMGNQPQHF.

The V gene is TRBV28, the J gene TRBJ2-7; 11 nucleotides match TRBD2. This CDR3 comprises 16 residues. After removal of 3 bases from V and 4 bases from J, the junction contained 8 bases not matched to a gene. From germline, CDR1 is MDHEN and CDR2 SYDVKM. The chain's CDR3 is CASSLAGTSGSYEQYF. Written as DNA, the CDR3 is TGTGCCAGCAGTTTGGCCGGGACTAGCGGCTCGTACGAGCAGTACTTC.

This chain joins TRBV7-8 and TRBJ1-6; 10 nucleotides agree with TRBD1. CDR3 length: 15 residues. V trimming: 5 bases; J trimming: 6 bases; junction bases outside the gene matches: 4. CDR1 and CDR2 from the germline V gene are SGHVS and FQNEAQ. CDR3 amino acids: CASSLGQGGNSPLHF. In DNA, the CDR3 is TGTGCCAGCAGCCTCGGACAGGGGGGTAATTCACCCCTCCACTTT.

CDR3 nucleotides: TGTGCCAGCAGCCCACAGGCGCTTGGGGGAAACACCATATATTTT. Translation: CASSPQALGGNTIYF. This chain connects TRBV7-2 to TRBJ1-3; D might be TRBD1 (5 bases). This CDR3 spans 15 amino acids. V lost 5 bases and J lost 4, with 15 bases in between. Germline V CDR1 and CDR2: SGHTA, FQGNSA.

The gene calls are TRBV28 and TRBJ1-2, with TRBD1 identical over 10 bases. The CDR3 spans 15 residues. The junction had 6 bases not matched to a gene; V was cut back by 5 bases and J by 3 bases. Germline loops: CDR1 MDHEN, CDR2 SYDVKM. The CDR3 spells CASSLGGQGYYGYTF. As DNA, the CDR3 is TGTGCCAGCAGTCTCGGGGGACAGGGGTACTATGGCTACACCTTC.

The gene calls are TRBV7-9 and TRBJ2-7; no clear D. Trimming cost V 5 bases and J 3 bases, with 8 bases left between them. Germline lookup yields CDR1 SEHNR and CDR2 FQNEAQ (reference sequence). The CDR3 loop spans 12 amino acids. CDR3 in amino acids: CASSPGIYEQYF. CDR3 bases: TGTGCCAGCAGCCCCGGAATCTACGAGCAGTACTTC. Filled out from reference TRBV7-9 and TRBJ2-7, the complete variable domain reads DTGVSQNPRHKITKRGQNVTFRCDPISEHNRLYWYRQTLGQGPEFLTYFQNEAQLEKSRLLSDRFSAERPKGSFSTLEIQRTEQGDSAMYLCASSPGIYEQYFGPGTRLTVT.

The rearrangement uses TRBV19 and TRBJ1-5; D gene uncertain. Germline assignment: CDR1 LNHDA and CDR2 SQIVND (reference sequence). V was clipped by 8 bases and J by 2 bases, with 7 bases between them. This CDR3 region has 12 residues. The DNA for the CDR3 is TGTGCCAGTCAGGCGGGCAATCAGCCCCAGCATTTT. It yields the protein CASQAGNQPQHF.

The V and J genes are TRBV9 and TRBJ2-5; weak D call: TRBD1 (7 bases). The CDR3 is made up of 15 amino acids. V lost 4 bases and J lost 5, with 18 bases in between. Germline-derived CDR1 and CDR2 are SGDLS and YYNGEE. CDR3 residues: CASSPRGRGAETQYF. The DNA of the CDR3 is TGTGCCAGCAGCCCTCGGGGCAGGGGGGCGGAGACCCAGTACTTC.

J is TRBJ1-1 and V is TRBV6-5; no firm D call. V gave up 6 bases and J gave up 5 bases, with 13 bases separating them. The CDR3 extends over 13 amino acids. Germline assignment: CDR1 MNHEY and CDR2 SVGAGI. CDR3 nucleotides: TGTGCCAGCAGCCGCGGACCCGGGACTGAAGCTTTCTTT. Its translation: CASSRGPGTEAFF.

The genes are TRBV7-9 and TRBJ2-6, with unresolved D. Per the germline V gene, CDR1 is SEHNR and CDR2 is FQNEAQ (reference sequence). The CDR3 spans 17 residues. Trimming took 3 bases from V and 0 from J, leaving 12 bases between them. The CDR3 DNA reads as TGTGCCAGCAGCTTTGCACTTCCTAGCTCTGGGGCCAACGTCCTGACTTTC. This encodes CASSFALPSSGANVLTF.

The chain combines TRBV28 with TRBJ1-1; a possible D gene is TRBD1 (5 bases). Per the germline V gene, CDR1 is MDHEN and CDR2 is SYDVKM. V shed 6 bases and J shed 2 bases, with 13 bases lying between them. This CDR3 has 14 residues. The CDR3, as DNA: TGTGCCAGCAGCCCCGGGGGGAGTAACACTGAAGCTTTCTTT. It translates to CASSPGGSNTEAFF.

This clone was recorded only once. CDR3 DNA sequence: TGTGCCAGCGGAAGGGGAAATCTCTACGAGCAGTACTTC. Translation gives CASGRGNLYEQYF. The chain links TRBV6-5 to TRBJ2-7; D is possibly TRBD1 (5 bases). Between the trimmed V and J ends, which lost 8 bases and 3 bases, there was a span of 14 bases. The germline V gene encodes CDR1 MNHEY and CDR2 SVGAGI. The CDR3 extends over 13 amino acids.